The sequence of this T cell receptor beta chain was determined in a study of shared clonotypes between healthy human individuals. Study at large: Donors had three CD4 naive, three CD4 memory, two CD8 naive and one CD8 memory plate apiece.

V was pared by 5 bases and J by 4 bases, with 15 bases between. This CDR3 is 14 amino acids long. Germline lookup yields CDR1 SGHNT and CDR2 YYREEE (reference sequence). Turning to this clone: Its antigen is not identified.

Overall study results and limits: The sampled material consisted only of blood, and tissue repertoires are likely to differ.

Using immunoSEQ multiplex PCR, the repertoire was profiled, and TCRdb retains in-frame clones only, with some absent. The sample yields roughly 1.5 million clones, 98% seen once. The specimen was naive CD4+ T cells sorted from blood. Subset in this sample: CD45RA+ positively selected. The chain links TRBV5-4 to TRBJ1-1; no reliable D call. This TCR was sampled from a young man in good health. CDR3 coding DNA: TGTGCCAGCAGTACCCCGCAGGTTGGCACTGAAGCTTTCTTT. Residues: CASSTPQVGTEAFF.